This entry describes one T cell receptor beta chain. What it recognizes is unknown. The data derive from a study of T-cell reconstitution after alpha-beta-depleted transplantation in children. Library preparation (for TCRbeta) was performed with unique molecular identifiers. MiXCR, applied by TCRdb to the PCR reads, yields one record per CDR3 protein. Among approximately 97,000 distinct CDR3 sequences listed, about 6.8% were seen once. The V end lost 6 bases, the J end lost 8 bases, and 10 bases lay between the germline ends. CDR1 is MNHEY and CDR2 is SVGAGI in the germline V gene. The CDR3 has 11 residues. Study-wide points: Reportedly, roughly two months post-transplant, alpha-beta T cells arose from several hundred expanded graft clones. Surviving recipient cells, namely T cells and thymic progenitors, were the source of high day-60 TCRbeta diversity in some patients.

This chain connects TRBV6-5 to TRBJ1-1; D call uncertain. Sequencing was performed on PBMCs, taken before TCRalphabeta/CD19-depleted stem cell transplant. This TCR was sampled from a boy aged 2-15 years with acute lymphoblastic leukemia, due to receive a stem cell transplant. The CDR3 loop reads CASRSDGEAFF. CDR3 DNA sequence: TGTGCCAGCAGGAGCGACGGAGAAGCTTTCTTT.